This T cell receptor (beta chain) derives from a study of T cells in Graves' hyperthyroidism and ophthalmopathy. Study-wide context: Peripheral blood sampling occurred at initial diagnosis, before any treatment.

Each diagnosis was grounded in clinical symptoms, serum thyroxine and TRAb, thyroid ultrasound, and orbital computed tomography. PBMCs came from over 8.5 ml fresh peripheral blood. The CDR3 is 13 amino acids. The germline V and J ends were trimmed by 6 bases and 8 bases, with 13 bases remaining between them. Germline CDR1 MNHNS, CDR2 SASEGT. Template material for amplifying TCR beta CDR3 regions consisted of RNA transcripts. First-round RT-PCR with HTBI primers amplified the TCR CDR3 region. From the multiplex PCR reads, TCRdb called clonotypes with MiXCR, one entry per CDR3 protein. Of fewer than 550,000 distinct CDR3 sequences in the sample, about a sixth are singletons; the top ten hold less than 15%. General study findings and limits: Ophthalmopathy could be told apart from stable hyperthyroidism with a 13 V-J model.

As for this clonotype: No antigen is known for it.

Material: blood. This sequence joins TRBV6-1 and TRBJ1-4; possibly TRBD1 for D (6 bases). The TCR comes from a woman younger than 30 with Graves' hyperthyroidism. In nucleotides, the CDR3 is TGTGCCAGCAGGACGCAGGGGAGCGAAAAACTGTTTTTT. It specifies CASRTQGSEKLFF.